These T cell receptor beta chains were read from a single sample in a study of beta chain features in type 1 diabetes. Libraries were prepared by immunoSEQ multiplex PCR; TCRdb keeps only in-frame clonotypes and omits some of them. The sample includes about 160,000 clones, just over 8% of them seen just once. Sequencing was performed on central memory CD4+ T cells from blood. The receptor source for this set is a woman between 18 and 30 years old with type 1 diabetes. Each CDR3 is given with its conserved first and last residue. The order of the fields is V gene, J gene, CDR3 protein.

>TRBV5-6|TRBJ2-5
CASSRGQGETQYF
>TRBV5-1|TRBJ1-1
CASSFNTGTNEAFF
>TRBV25-1|TRBJ2-7
CASSEFAGNSYEQYF
>TRBV2|TRBJ2-4
CASTWALAKNIQYF
>TRBV7-8|TRBJ1-5
CASSPQGGGNQPQHF
>TRBV19|TRBJ2-5
CASSLNRGVQETQYF
>TRBV9|TRBJ2-7
CASSVEAGAGEQYF
>TRBV5-1|TRBJ2-6
CASSLAGGAGANVLTF
>TRBV28|TRBJ2-5
CASSAADGGKETQYF
>TRBV20-1|TRBJ2-7
CSARPGLEQYF
>TRBV30|TRBJ2-3
CAWRPAGGWDTQYF
>TRBV5-1|TRBJ2-7
CASSSDRASVEQYF
>TRBV11-2|TRBJ2-1
CASSQAGGPGSGQFF
>TRBV18|TRBJ2-7
CASSPPPTTRAYEQYF
>TRBV11-2|TRBJ2-1
CASSLAGARNEQFF
>TRBV11-3|TRBJ2-3
CASSPGLAGGRTQYF
>TRBV14|TRBJ2-3
CASSQGLAGYTQYF
>TRBV5-6|TRBJ1-1
CASSYGQGVAFF
>TRBV9|TRBJ1-2
CASSAGQGTYGYTF
>TRBV28|TRBJ1-5
CASTLQGLGNQPQHF
>TRBV4-2|TRBJ2-7
CASSQVGSGGREQYF
>TRBV4-2|TRBJ1-1
CASSQEAPGNTEAFF
>TRBV6-5|TRBJ2-3
CASSPEATDTQYF
>TRBV18|TRBJ2-7
CASSPVQTSYEQYF
>TRBV30|TRBJ2-3
CACPLAGGDTQYF
>TRBV7-2|TRBJ2-7
CASSLVANLYEQYF
>TRBV4-3|TRBJ1-6
CASSQERQTPLHF
>TRBV4-3|TRBJ2-3
CASSQDRGTDTQYF
>TRBV9|TRBJ1-6
CASSVSTGVSPLHF